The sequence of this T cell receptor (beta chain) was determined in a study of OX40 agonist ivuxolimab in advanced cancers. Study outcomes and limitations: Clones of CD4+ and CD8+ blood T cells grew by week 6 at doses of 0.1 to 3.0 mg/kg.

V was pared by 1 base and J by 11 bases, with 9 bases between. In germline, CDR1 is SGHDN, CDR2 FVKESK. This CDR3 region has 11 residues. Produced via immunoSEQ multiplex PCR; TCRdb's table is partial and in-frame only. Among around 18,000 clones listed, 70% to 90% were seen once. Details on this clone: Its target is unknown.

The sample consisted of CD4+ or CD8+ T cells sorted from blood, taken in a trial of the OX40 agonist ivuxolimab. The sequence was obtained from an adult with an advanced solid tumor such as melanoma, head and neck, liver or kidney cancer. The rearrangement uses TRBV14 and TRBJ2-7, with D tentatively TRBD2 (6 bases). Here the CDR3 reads CASSQGRVEYF. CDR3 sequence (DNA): TGTGCCAGCAGCCAAGGGAGGGTGGAGTACTTC.